This entry features one T cell receptor beta chain sequence. Patients got ipilimumab 1 mg/kg beginning 14 to 28 days post-transplant. Through week 26, nivolumab 3 mg/kg IV was given weeks 1, 4, 7, 10, then biweekly. This entry comes from a study of ipilimumab plus nivolumab after autologous stem cell transplantation. About the research overall: A median of roughly eight nivolumab and 5 ipilimumab doses were given.

V was clipped by 7 bases and J by 6 bases, with 19 bases between them. This CDR3 is built from 14 residues. Germline values: CDR1 SGHRS, CDR2 YFSETQ. Sequencing used immunoSEQ multiplex PCR; TCRdb keeps in-frame clones, though not all of them. The sample records 17,000 or so clones, over 60% being singletons. Sequencing was performed on PBMCs, taken in a trial of ipilimumab plus nivolumab as post-transplant consolidation. The sequence came from a male donor with diffuse large B-cell lymphoma. V is TRBV5-1 and J is TRBJ1-2; D uncertain. The CDR3 DNA reads as TGCGCCAGCCGCCCTAACGACTTATCGCATGGCTACACCTTC. Translated, it gives CASRPNDLSHGYTF. The full variable domain, with the rest looked up from reference TRBV5-1 and TRBJ1-2, is KAGVTQTPRYLIKTRGQQVTLSCSPISGHRSVSWYQQTPGQGLQFLFEYFSETQRNKGNFPGRFSGRQFSNSRSEMNVSTLELGDSALYLCASRPNDLSHGYTFGSGTRLTVV.